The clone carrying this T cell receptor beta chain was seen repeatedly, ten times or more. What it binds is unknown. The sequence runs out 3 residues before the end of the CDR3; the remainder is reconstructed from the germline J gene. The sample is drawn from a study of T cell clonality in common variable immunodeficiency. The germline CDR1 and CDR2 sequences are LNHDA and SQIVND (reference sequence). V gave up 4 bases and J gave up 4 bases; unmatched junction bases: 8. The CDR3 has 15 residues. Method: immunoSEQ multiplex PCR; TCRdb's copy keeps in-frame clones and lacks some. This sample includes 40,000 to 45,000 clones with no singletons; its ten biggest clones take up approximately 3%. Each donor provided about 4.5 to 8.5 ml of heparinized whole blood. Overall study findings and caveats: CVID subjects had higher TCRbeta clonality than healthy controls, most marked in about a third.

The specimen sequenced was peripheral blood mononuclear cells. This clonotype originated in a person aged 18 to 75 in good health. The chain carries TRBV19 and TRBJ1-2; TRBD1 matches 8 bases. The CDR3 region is CASSRLQGGTYGYTF. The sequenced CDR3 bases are TGTGCCAGTAGTAGGTTACAGGGGGGGACCTATGGC.